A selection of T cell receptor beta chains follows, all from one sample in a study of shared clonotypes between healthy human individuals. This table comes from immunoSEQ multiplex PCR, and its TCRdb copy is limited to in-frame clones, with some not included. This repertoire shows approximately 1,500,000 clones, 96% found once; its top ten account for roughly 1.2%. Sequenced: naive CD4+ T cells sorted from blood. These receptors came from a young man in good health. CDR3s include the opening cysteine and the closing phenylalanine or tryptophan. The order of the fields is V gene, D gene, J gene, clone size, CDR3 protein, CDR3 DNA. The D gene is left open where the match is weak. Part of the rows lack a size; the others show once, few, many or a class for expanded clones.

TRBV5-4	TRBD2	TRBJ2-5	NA	CASSLGLAGLQETQYF	TGTGCCAGCAGCTTGGGACTAGCGGGACTCCAAGAGACCCAGTACTTC
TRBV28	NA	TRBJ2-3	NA	CASSFVQGATDTQYF	TGTGCCAGCAGTTTTGTCCAGGGCGCCACAGATACGCAGTATTTT
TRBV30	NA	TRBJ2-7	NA	CAWSPIVGGPRSEQYF	TGTGCCTGGAGTCCAATCGTCGGAGGACCTCGCTCCGAGCAGTACTTC
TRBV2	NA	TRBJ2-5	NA	CASSEAEGGLPPTQYF	TGTGCCAGCAGTGAAGCGGAAGGGGGGCTCCCCCCGACCCAGTACTTC
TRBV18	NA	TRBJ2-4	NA	CASSPDAAKNIQYF	TGTGCCAGCTCCCCCGATGCTGCCAAAAACATTCAGTACTTC
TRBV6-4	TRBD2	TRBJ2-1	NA	CASSEYSGSLYNEQFF	TGTGCCAGCAGCGAGTATAGCGGGAGTCTCTACAATGAGCAGTTCTTC
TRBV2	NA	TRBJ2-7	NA	CASSGTGGVSYEQYF	TGTGCCAGCAGCGGTACAGGGGGGGTATCCTACGAGCAGTACTTC
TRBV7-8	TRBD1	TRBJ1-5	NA	CASSTDRDWNQPQHF	TGTGCCAGCAGCACGGACAGGGATTGGAATCAGCCCCAGCATTTT
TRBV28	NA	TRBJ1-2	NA	CASRLPNYGYTF	TGTGCCAGCCGACTGCCTAACTATGGCTACACCTTC
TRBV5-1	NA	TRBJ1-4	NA	CASSWSGDTHEKLFF	TGCGCCAGCAGCTGGTCCGGGGACACCCACGAAAAACTGTTTTTT
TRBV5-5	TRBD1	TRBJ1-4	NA	CASSFPSGTGEKLFF	TGTGCCAGCAGCTTCCCTTCCGGGACAGGGGAAAAACTGTTTTTT
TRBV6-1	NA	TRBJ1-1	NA	CASSEGGTGTEAFF	TGTGCCAGCAGTGAAGGAGGGACGGGCACTGAAGCTTTCTTT
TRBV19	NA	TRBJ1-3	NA	CASSPREGLSGNTIYF	TGTGCCAGTAGTCCACGGGAGGGCCTCTCTGGAAACACCATATATTTT
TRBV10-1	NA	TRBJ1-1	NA	CASRQGLNTEAFF	TGCGCCAGCAGACAGGGTTTGAACACTGAAGCTTTCTTT
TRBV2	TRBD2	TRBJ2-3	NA	CASSVASLGGGTDTQYF	TGTGCCAGCAGTGTAGCTTCGTTGGGAGGGGGCACAGATACGCAGTATTTT
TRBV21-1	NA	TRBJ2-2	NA	CASSPGGTSGRALGELFF	TGTGCCAGCAGCCCAGGCGGGACTAGCGGGAGGGCCTTAGGGGAGCTGTTTTTT
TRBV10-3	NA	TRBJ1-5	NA	CATGRYSNQPQHF	TGTGCCACCGGTCGCTATAGCAATCAGCCCCAGCATTTT
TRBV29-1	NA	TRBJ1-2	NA	CSVEVGGTLAGGYTF	TGCAGCGTTGAAGTGGGGGGCACCCTCGCGGGTGGCTACACCTTC
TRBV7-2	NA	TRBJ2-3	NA	CASSPGTDTQYF	TGTGCCAGCAGCCCCGGCACAGATACGCAGTATTTT
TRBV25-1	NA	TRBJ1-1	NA	CASQWHTEAFF	TGTGCCAGCCAATGGCACACTGAAGCTTTCTTT
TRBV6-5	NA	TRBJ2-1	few	CASNGQSSYNEQFF	TGTGCCAGCAATGGGCAGAGCTCCTACAATGAGCAGTTCTTC
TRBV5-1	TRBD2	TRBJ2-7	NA	CASSSLAGGWEQYF	TGCGCCAGCAGCTCGCTAGCGGGAGGGTGGGAGCAGTACTTC
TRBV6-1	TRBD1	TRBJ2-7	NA	CASTTRGNYEQYF	TGTGCCAGCACAACCAGGGGGAACTACGAGCAGTACTTC
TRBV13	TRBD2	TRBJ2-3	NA	CASSTPGLATDTQYF	TGTGCCAGCAGCACCCCGGGACTAGCCACAGATACGCAGTATTTT
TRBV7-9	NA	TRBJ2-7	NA	CASSSSPHEQYF	TGTGCCAGCAGCTCTTCCCCCCACGAGCAGTACTTC
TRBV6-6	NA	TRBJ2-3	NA	CASSYWPSWDTQYF	TGTGCCAGCAGTTACTGGCCTAGCTGGGATACGCAGTATTTT
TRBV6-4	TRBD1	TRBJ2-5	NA	CASGRDRVETQYF	TGTGCCAGCGGCCGGGACAGGGTGGAGACCCAGTACTTC
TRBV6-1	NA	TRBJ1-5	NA	CASSPSNSNQPQHF	TGTGCCAGCTCACCTTCCAACTCAAATCAGCCCCAGCATTTT
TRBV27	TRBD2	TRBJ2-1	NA	CASSFGTSEHNEQFF	TGTGCCAGCAGTTTCGGGACTAGCGAGCACAATGAGCAGTTCTTC
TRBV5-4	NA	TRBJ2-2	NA	CASSLGFNTGELFF	TGTGCCAGCAGCTTGGGATTTAACACCGGGGAGCTGTTTTTT
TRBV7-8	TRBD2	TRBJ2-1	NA	CASRRGTNYNEQFF	TGTGCCAGCAGGCGGGGGACTAACTACAATGAGCAGTTCTTC
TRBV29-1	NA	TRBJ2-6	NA	CSVPSGANVLTF	TGCAGCGTTCCCTCTGGGGCCAACGTCCTGACTTTC
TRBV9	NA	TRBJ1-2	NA	CASSVAPGGDYGYTF	TGTGCCAGCAGCGTCGCCCCTGGAGGAGACTATGGCTACACCTTC
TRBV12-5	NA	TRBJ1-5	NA	CASGLVKGGRAQPQHF	TGTGCTAGTGGTTTGGTAAAGGGGGGCAGGGCGCAGCCCCAGCATTTT
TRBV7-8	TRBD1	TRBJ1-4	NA	CASTRTMDRLGKLFF	TGTGCCAGCACCCGTACTATGGACAGGTTGGGAAAACTGTTTTTT
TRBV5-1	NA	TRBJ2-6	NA	CASSLVPVKDGSGANVLTF	TGCGCCAGCAGCTTGGTCCCCGTTAAGGACGGTTCTGGGGCCAACGTCCTGACTTTC
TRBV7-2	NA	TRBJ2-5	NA	CASKPSPKIQETQYF	TGTGCCAGCAAGCCTAGCCCTAAGATTCAAGAGACCCAGTACTTC
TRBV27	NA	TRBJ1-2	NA	CASSLSGRRNYGYTF	TGTGCCAGCAGTTTATCGGGACGGCGTAACTATGGCTACACCTTC
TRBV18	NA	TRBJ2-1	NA	CASSPLHNEQFF	TGTGCCAGCTCACCACTTCACAATGAGCAGTTCTTC
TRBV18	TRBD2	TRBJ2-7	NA	CASSSLAGANYEQYF	TGTGCCAGCTCATCCTTAGCGGGAGCCAACTACGAGCAGTACTTC
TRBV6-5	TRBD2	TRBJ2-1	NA	CASSLRTSGRHNEQFF	TGTGCCAGCAGTTTACGAACTAGCGGGAGGCACAATGAGCAGTTCTTC
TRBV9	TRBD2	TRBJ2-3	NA	CASSVGTSGGSMNTQYF	TGTGCCAGCAGCGTAGGGACTAGCGGGGGGTCAATGAATACGCAGTATTTT
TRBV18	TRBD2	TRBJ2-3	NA	CASSPRSGRWGDTQYF	TGTGCCAGCTCACCGCGGAGCGGGAGGTGGGGAGATACGCAGTATTTT
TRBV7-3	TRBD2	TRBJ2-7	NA	CASSHAGVSNEQYF	TGTGCCAGCAGTCACGCGGGGGTCTCTAACGAGCAGTACTTC
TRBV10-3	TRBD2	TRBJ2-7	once	CAISAASGAYEQYF	TGTGCCATCAGTGCGGCTAGCGGGGCCTACGAGCAGTACTTC
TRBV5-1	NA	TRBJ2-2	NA	CASSSQGSTGELFF	TGCGCCAGCAGCTCCCAGGGCAGCACCGGGGAGCTGTTTTTT
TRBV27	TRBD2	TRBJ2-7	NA	CASSFQGGRARREQYF	TGTGCCAGCAGTTTTCAAGGCGGGAGGGCTCGGCGCGAGCAGTACTTC
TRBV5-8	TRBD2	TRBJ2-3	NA	CASSQYGTSGFTDTQYF	TGTGCCAGCAGCCAATACGGGACTAGCGGATTCACAGATACGCAGTATTTT
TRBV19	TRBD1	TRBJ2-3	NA	CASRPTGADTQYF	TGTGCCAGTAGACCTACAGGGGCAGATACGCAGTATTTT
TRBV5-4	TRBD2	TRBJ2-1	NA	CASSFGGGPGNEQFF	TGTGCCAGCAGCTTTGGGGGAGGGCCTGGCAATGAGCAGTTCTTC
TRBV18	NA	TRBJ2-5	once	CASSPLSNRQETQYF	TGTGCCAGCTCACCTCTATCAAACCGACAAGAGACCCAGTACTTC
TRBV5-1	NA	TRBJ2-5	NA	CASSLIMGGEETQYF	TGCGCCAGCAGCTTGATAATGGGTGGAGAAGAGACCCAGTACTTC
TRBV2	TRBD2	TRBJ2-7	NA	CASSARTSGSYEQYF	TGTGCCAGCAGTGCCAGGACTAGCGGGAGTTACGAGCAGTACTTC
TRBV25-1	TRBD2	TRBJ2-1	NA	CASSVLASGRALNEQFF	TGTGCCAGCAGTGTATTAGCTAGCGGGAGGGCCCTCAATGAGCAGTTCTTC
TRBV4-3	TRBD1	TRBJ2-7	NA	CASSHQPGQGYEQYF	TGCGCCAGCAGCCACCAACCGGGACAGGGCTACGAGCAGTACTTC
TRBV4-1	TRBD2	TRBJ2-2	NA	CASSQKGPSSGGNTGELFF	TGCGCCAGCAGCCAGAAGGGGCCGTCTAGCGGAGGAAACACCGGGGAGCTGTTTTTT
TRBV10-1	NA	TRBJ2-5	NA	CASSRGSETQYF	TGCGCCAGCAGTCGAGGTAGTGAGACCCAGTACTTC
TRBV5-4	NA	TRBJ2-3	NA	CASSLGAPSTQYF	TGTGCCAGCAGCTTGGGGGCCCCAAGTACGCAGTATTTT
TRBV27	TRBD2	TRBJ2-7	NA	CASKTGGSYEQYF	TGTGCCAGCAAGACGGGAGGTTCCTACGAGCAGTACTTC
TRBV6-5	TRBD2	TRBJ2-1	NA	CASSIPGLDLQFF	TGTGCCAGCAGCATCCCGGGACTAGATCTACAGTTCTTC